This T cell receptor (beta chain) was found in a study of blood T cells in healthy people across ages (dated by TCRdb to 2013 to 2016). General notes on the study: In model experiments, roughly one uniquely barcoded TCR beta cDNA molecule per two T cells was captured by template switching. Two additional independent replicas of 1 million unique cDNA reads from the same blood draw were analyzed for two donors (one aged 18 to 30 and one aged 80 or older). The donors were split into four age groups: young (average about 16 years), middle-aged (39), aged (roughly 68) and long-lived (about 82). To avoid experimental bias, donors of different ages were distributed randomly across sequencing lanes. Using deep sequencing normalized with unique cDNA molecular identifiers, the study measured how TCR beta repertoire diversity changes with age. Here is what the overall study found, with its caveats: Observed TCR beta diversity per million T cells fell roughly linearly with age, and a significant reduction was already apparent by age about 36. Because the CMV infection status of the donors was unknown, age-related changes in expanded clonotypes may potentially have been confounded. Observed TCR beta diversity correlated strongly with the percentage of naive T cells measured by flow cytometry. Since profiling was done on bulk unsorted PBMCs, naive and antigen-experienced compartments could not be conclusively compared. Estimates of total diversity based on one million sequenced T cells were regarded as lower bounds and as underestimates. Compared with the aged group, more naive CD4+ T cells, fewer expanded clones and increased TCR diversity were shown by the long-lived group, suggesting age selection.

The library was prepared using 5' RACE. The instrument given in TCRdb is Illumina HiSeq 2500. A second PCR of roughly 7 to 11 cycles was performed with a sample-barcoded 5' primer and a J-beta primer mix. Each TCR beta cDNA molecule received a unique molecular identifier from a template-switch 5' adaptor carrying 12 random nucleotides. At least 2.5 million CDR3-containing paired-end reads were obtained from each sample. The Mint cDNA synthesis kit, primed by a TRBC-specific oligonucleotide, was used to synthesize first-strand cDNA from all RNA. All cDNA was treated with uracil-DNA glycosylase and then went through a first 18-cycle PCR with the universal primers M1SS and BC2_uni_R. Turning to the authors' computational methods: For normalization, 1 million high-quality reads, each with a distinct molecular identifier, were randomly selected from each sample. Instead of being binned into consensus sequences, reads with shared molecular identifiers were discarded. MiTCR, run with a Q25 quality threshold and the strictest error-elimination algorithm, handled CDR3 identification, clonotype clustering and error correction. A nonparametric unseen species model using Euler transformation provided a lower-bound estimate of total TCR beta diversity. Clones were called with MiXCR by TCRdb after fastp trimmed the public reads at Q25, and only in-frame beta chains were retained. Each CDR3 protein appears once, grouped with its most common genes and DNA. For this entry, the V and J calls and clone size follow TCRdb and not the study's own pipeline. Here the sample has hundreds of thousands of distinct CDR3 sequences; roughly half occur a single time. The ten largest make up 13% of the sample.

CDR1 and CDR2, looked up from the germline V gene, are SGHAT and FQNNGV. V and J lose 8 bases and 11 bases, and a span of 12 bases separates them. From the cysteine up to the phenylalanine, the CDR3 has a length of 11 residues. Of all the DNA, just the CDR3 is kept, 33 bases in frame from base 1. The approximately 39 donors, aged 6 to 90 years, were systemically healthy Caucasian individuals from Russia. Each donor gave about 11 milliliters of peripheral blood, drawn into EDTA-treated Vacutainer tubes. Ficoll-Paque density-gradient centrifugation was used to isolate PBMCs, with at least 7 million per sample. Total RNA, at least 6 micrograms per sample, was extracted from PBMCs with Trizol reagent. For every donor, an aliquot of PBMCs went through flow cytometry to measure the percentages of naive CD45RAhigh/CD27high T cells. Concerning this clonotype: The antigen it binds to is not known. Base qualities are not recorded, but no much larger clone differs from it by a single base.

The sequence is built from TRBV11-2 and TRBJ2-2; TRBD2 is perhaps the D gene, given 6 matching bases. This clonotype was sampled from a woman of 80 years or more in good health. Sequenced material: blood. The DNA sequence is TGTGCCAGCGGCCCGCGGGACGAGCTGTTTTTT. Its protein reads: CASGPRDELFF.